A selection of T cell receptor beta chains follows, all from one sample in a study of blood T cell repertoires in COVID-19. Clones were sequenced by immunoSEQ multiplex PCR, and TCRdb holds only the in-frame ones, with some missing. The sample has about 380,000 clones; 85% are singletons. The specimen sequenced was peripheral blood. The receptors were gathered from a woman between 18 and 29 years old with acute or convalescent COVID-19. CDR3s include the opening cysteine and the closing phenylalanine or tryptophan. Fields, in order: J gene, CDR3 length, clone size, D gene, V gene, CDR3 protein, CDR3 DNA. A D gene is named only where the DNA matches it firmly. Clone sizes are given selectively: once, few, many, or a class where the clone is expanded.

J: TRBJ2-3
length: 16
size: -
D: TRBD2
V: TRBV7-9
CDR3: CASSLGGLAGGATQYF
DNA: TGTGCCAGCAGCTTAGGGGGACTAGCGGGAGGAGCTACGCAGTATTTT

J: TRBJ1-1
length: 13
size: -
D: TRBD1
V: TRBV6-5
CDR3: CASRLQTGEGAFF
DNA: TGTGCCAGCAGACTCCAGACAGGGGAAGGAGCTTTCTTT

J: TRBJ2-7
length: 12
size: -
D: -
V: TRBV7-9
CDR3: CASSRAEYEQYF
DNA: TGTGCCAGCAGCCGCGCCGAGTACGAGCAGTACTTC

J: TRBJ2-7
length: 13
size: -
D: TRBD1
V: TRBV6-6
CDR3: CASSYSTGDEQYF
DNA: TGTGCCAGCAGTTACTCTACAGGGGACGAGCAGTACTTC

J: TRBJ1-4
length: 13
size: -
D: -
V: TRBV6-5
CDR3: CASSYSAGEKLFF
DNA: TGTGCCAGCAGTTACTCTGCGGGTGAAAAACTGTTTTTT

J: TRBJ1-2
length: 13
size: -
D: -
V: TRBV10-3
CDR3: CAISLKPEEGYTF
DNA: TGTGCCATCAGTCTGAAACCGGAGGAGGGCTACACCTTC

J: TRBJ1-3
length: 15
size: -
D: TRBD1
V: TRBV7-9
CDR3: CASSFSGGSGNTIYF
DNA: TGTGCCAGCAGCTTTTCAGGGGGCTCTGGAAACACCATATATTTT

J: TRBJ2-7
length: 16
size: few
D: -
V: TRBV25-1
CDR3: CASSDTKGEGNYEQYF
DNA: TGTGCCAGCAGCGATACAAAGGGGGAGGGAAACTACGAGCAGTACTTC

J: TRBJ1-1
length: 14
size: -
D: -
V: TRBV2
CDR3: CASSEAGRNTEAFF
DNA: TGTGCCAGCAGTGAGGCTGGCAGGAACACTGAAGCTTTCTTT

J: TRBJ1-5
length: 15
size: -
D: -
V: TRBV19
CDR3: CASSPGRYSNQPQHF
DNA: TGTGCCAGTAGTCCGGGTCGGTATAGCAATCAGCCCCAGCATTTT

J: TRBJ1-3
length: 13
size: once
D: -
V: TRBV6-5
CDR3: CASSFTGGNTIYF
DNA: TGTGCCAGCAGTTTCACGGGAGGAAACACCATATATTTT

J: TRBJ1-1
length: 16
size: -
D: -
V: TRBV19
CDR3: CASSIRPGYMNTEAFF
DNA: TGTGCCAGTAGTATCCGGCCAGGTTACATGAACACTGAAGCTTTCTTT

J: TRBJ2-1
length: 20
size: -
D: TRBD2
V: TRBV28
CDR3: CASSFPGGAGGPSSYNEQFF
DNA: TGTGCCAGCAGTTTCCCCGGGGGGGCGGGAGGCCCGAGCTCCTACAATGAGCAGTTCTTC

J: TRBJ1-1
length: 12
size: once
D: -
V: TRBV11-3
CDR3: CASSFAGAEAFF
DNA: TGTGCCAGCAGCTTTGCAGGCGCTGAAGCTTTCTTT

J: TRBJ2-2
length: 17
size: once
D: TRBD2
V: TRBV7-6
CDR3: CASSLGDSGSSAGELFF
DNA: TGTGCCAGCAGCTTAGGGGATAGCGGGAGTTCGGCCGGGGAGCTGTTTTTT

J: TRBJ2-7
length: 14
size: -
D: TRBD2
V: TRBV5-1
CDR3: CASSTAGGVYEQYF
DNA: TGCGCCAGCAGCACAGCGGGGGGCGTTTACGAGCAGTACTTC

J: TRBJ1-2
length: 15
size: -
D: -
V: TRBV6-2/TRBV6-3
CDR3: CASSSWTPANYGYTF
DNA: TGTGCCAGCAGTTCATGGACACCCGCTAACTATGGCTACACCTTC

J: TRBJ1-1
length: 15
size: -
D: TRBD1
V: TRBV7-9
CDR3: CASSPRGQGGTEAFF
DNA: TGTGCCAGCAGCCCCAGGGGACAGGGGGGCACTGAAGCTTTCTTT

J: TRBJ2-7
length: 14
size: -
D: -
V: TRBV7-3
CDR3: CASSLGQGTDEQYF
DNA: TGTGCCAGCAGTCTGGGGCAGGGGACGGACGAGCAGTACTTC

J: TRBJ2-5
length: 16
size: -
D: TRBD1
V: TRBV10-3
CDR3: CAISESGTGSQETQYF
DNA: TGTGCCATCAGTGAATCCGGGACAGGGTCGCAAGAGACCCAGTACTTC

J: TRBJ2-1
length: 14
size: -
D: -
V: TRBV6-5
CDR3: CASRQWQGISEQFF
DNA: TGTGCCAGCAGGCAATGGCAGGGGATCAGTGAGCAGTTCTTC

J: TRBJ2-5
length: 15
size: -
D: -
V: TRBV24-1
CDR3: CATSDPWSGQETQYF
DNA: TGTGCCACCAGTGATCCATGGTCCGGGCAAGAGACCCAGTACTTC

J: TRBJ1-5
length: 14
size: few
D: -
V: TRBV2
CDR3: CASSESGLNQPQHF
DNA: TGTGCCAGCAGTGAATCAGGATTAAATCAGCCCCAGCATTTT

J: TRBJ2-3
length: 13
size: -
D: TRBD1
V: TRBV7-9
CDR3: CAGQTGTTDTQYF
DNA: TGTGCCGGACAGACAGGGACCACAGATACGCAGTATTTT

J: TRBJ1-1
length: 13
size: -
D: -
V: TRBV12-3/TRBV12-4
CDR3: CASSLLWTAEAFF
DNA: TGTGCCAGCAGCTTGCTATGGACAGCTGAAGCTTTCTTT

J: TRBJ1-5
length: 14
size: few
D: TRBD1
V: TRBV9
CDR3: CASSTGQGNQPQHF
DNA: TGTGCCAGCAGCACAGGACAGGGGAACCAGCCCCAGCATTTT

J: TRBJ1-2
length: 13
size: -
D: TRBD1
V: TRBV28
CDR3: CASRQGQGDGYTF
DNA: TGTGCCAGCAGACAAGGACAGGGGGATGGCTACACCTTC

J: TRBJ2-1
length: 16
size: -
D: TRBD1
V: TRBV5-6
CDR3: CASSSVPGQGAGEQFF
DNA: TGTGCCAGCAGCTCTGTCCCGGGACAGGGGGCAGGTGAGCAGTTCTTC

J: TRBJ1-3
length: 16
size: -
D: TRBD1
V: TRBV2
CDR3: CASLLDRALSGNTIYF
DNA: TGTGCCAGCCTACTCGACAGGGCCCTCTCTGGAAACACCATATATTTT

J: TRBJ1-1
length: 14
size: -
D: TRBD1
V: TRBV19
CDR3: CASSIDDRGGEAFF
DNA: TGTGCCAGTAGTATAGATGACAGGGGCGGGGAAGCTTTCTTT

J: TRBJ1-1
length: 10
size: -
D: -
V: TRBV2
CDR3: CASRYREAFF
DNA: TGTGCCAGCAGGTACCGGGAAGCTTTCTTT

J: TRBJ2-7
length: 15
size: once
D: TRBD2
V: TRBV19
CDR3: CASSIGSRGAYEQYF
DNA: TGTGCCAGTAGTATAGGTTCGCGGGGGGCCTACGAGCAGTACTTC

J: TRBJ1-2
length: 14
size: -
D: TRBD1
V: TRBV24-1
CDR3: CATSDERTGSGYTF
DNA: TGTGCCACCAGTGATGAGAGGACAGGGAGTGGCTACACCTTC

J: TRBJ1-4
length: 16
size: -
D: TRBD1
V: TRBV5-4
CDR3: CASSNTGQGSGEKLFF
DNA: TGTGCCAGCAGCAATACGGGACAGGGGAGTGGGGAAAAACTGTTTTTT

J: TRBJ2-5
length: 15
size: -
D: TRBD2
V: TRBV5-4
CDR3: CASSPGLAGVETQYF
DNA: TGTGCCAGCAGCCCCGGACTAGCGGGGGTGGAGACCCAGTACTTC

J: TRBJ1-6
length: 15
size: many
D: -
V: TRBV5-1
CDR3: CASSSGQGLGSPLHF
DNA: TGCGCCAGCAGCTCCGGTCAGGGTCTTGGTTCACCCCTCCACTTT

J: TRBJ1-6
length: 16
size: -
D: TRBD1
V: TRBV30
CDR3: CAWSGQGAFGNSPLHF
DNA: TGTGCCTGGAGTGGACAGGGAGCCTTTGGTAATTCACCCCTCCACTTT

J: TRBJ2-7
length: 14
size: -
D: -
V: TRBV7-2
CDR3: CASSFSRDSPPGYF
DNA: TGTGCCAGCAGCTTTTCCCGGGACTCCCCTCCGGGGTACTTC

J: TRBJ2-4
length: 14
size: -
D: TRBD1
V: TRBV6-5
CDR3: CASSHGQGKNIQYF
DNA: TGTGCCAGCAGTCACGGACAGGGCAAAAACATTCAGTACTTC

J: TRBJ1-5
length: 16
size: -
D: TRBD1
V: TRBV28
CDR3: CASSISRQGRNQPQHF
DNA: TGTGCCAGCAGTATCTCCCGACAGGGGCGCAATCAGCCCCAGCATTTT

J: TRBJ1-6
length: 15
size: once
D: TRBD1
V: TRBV11-1
CDR3: CASSPGQGGNSPLHF
DNA: TGTGCCAGCAGCCCGGGACAGGGAGGAAATTCACCCCTCCACTTT

J: TRBJ2-3
length: 17
size: -
D: TRBD2
V: TRBV28
CDR3: CASKGGAGGQLTDTQYF
DNA: TGTGCCAGCAAGGGGGGCGCGGGAGGCCAACTCACAGATACGCAGTATTTT

J: TRBJ2-3
length: 17
size: few
D: TRBD2
V: TRBV10-3
CDR3: CAISETLSGVHTDTQYF
DNA: TGTGCCATCAGTGAGACATTAAGCGGGGTCCACACGGATACGCAGTATTTT

J: TRBJ2-5
length: 15
size: few
D: TRBD2
V: TRBV5-1
CDR3: CASSLGSGSVETQYF
DNA: TGCGCCAGCAGCTTGGGTAGCGGGAGTGTCGAGACCCAGTACTTC

J: TRBJ2-2
length: 15
size: -
D: -
V: TRBV27
CDR3: CASSLDERGTGELFF
DNA: TGTGCCAGCAGTTTAGATGAGCGAGGGACCGGGGAGCTGTTTTTT

J: TRBJ1-1
length: 13
size: -
D: -
V: TRBV9
CDR3: CASSVSEGFEAFF
DNA: TGTGCCAGCAGCGTAAGTGAGGGTTTTGAAGCTTTCTTT

J: TRBJ1-4
length: 15
size: -
D: -
V: TRBV6-4
CDR3: CASSETAGPNEKLFF
DNA: TGTGCCAGCAGTGAAACTGCAGGGCCGAATGAAAAACTGTTTTTT

J: TRBJ2-2
length: 13
size: -
D: -
V: TRBV29-1
CDR3: CSVAGTNTGELFF
DNA: TGCAGCGTTGCGGGAACGAACACCGGGGAGCTGTTTTTT

J: TRBJ2-7
length: 16
size: -
D: TRBD1
V: TRBV11-2
CDR3: CASSILGRDRGHEQYF
DNA: TGTGCCAGCAGCATCCTTGGGAGGGACAGGGGCCACGAGCAGTACTTC

J: TRBJ1-5
length: 15
size: -
D: -
V: TRBV28
CDR3: CASTPGQRDNQPQHF
DNA: TGTGCCAGCACCCCGGGGCAGCGGGACAATCAGCCCCAGCATTTT

J: TRBJ2-7
length: 13
size: -
D: TRBD1
V: TRBV12-5
CDR3: CASGTRQGSEQYF
DNA: TGTGCTAGTGGTACCCGACAGGGGTCCGAGCAGTACTTC

J: TRBJ2-1
length: 16
size: -
D: -
V: TRBV24-1
CDR3: CATSGLPQGLGNEQFF
DNA: TGTGCCACCAGTGGCCTCCCCCAGGGTTTGGGCAATGAGCAGTTCTTC

J: TRBJ2-1
length: 16
size: -
D: -
V: TRBV15
CDR3: CATSRDGGNSYNEQFF
DNA: TGTGCCACCAGCAGAGATGGCGGGAACTCCTACAATGAGCAGTTCTTC

J: TRBJ1-5
length: 18
size: -
D: -
V: TRBV23-1
CDR3: CASSQSGWNSGPSQPQHF
DNA: TGCGCCAGCAGTCAATCGGGGTGGAACAGCGGGCCCAGTCAGCCCCAGCATTTT

J: TRBJ1-3
length: 15
size: -
D: -
V: TRBV19
CDR3: CASSPADREGNTIYF
DNA: TGTGCCAGTAGTCCCGCGGACAGAGAGGGAAACACCATATATTTT